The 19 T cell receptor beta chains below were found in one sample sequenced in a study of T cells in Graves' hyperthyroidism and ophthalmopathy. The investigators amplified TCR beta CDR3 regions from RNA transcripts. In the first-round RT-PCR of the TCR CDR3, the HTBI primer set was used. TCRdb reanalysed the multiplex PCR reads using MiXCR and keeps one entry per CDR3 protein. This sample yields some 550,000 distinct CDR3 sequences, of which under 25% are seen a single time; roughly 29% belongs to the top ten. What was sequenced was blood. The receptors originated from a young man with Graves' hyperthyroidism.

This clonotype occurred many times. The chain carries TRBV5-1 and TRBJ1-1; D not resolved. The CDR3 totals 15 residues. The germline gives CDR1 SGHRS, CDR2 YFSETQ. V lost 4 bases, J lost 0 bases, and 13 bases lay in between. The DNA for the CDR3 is TGCGCCAGCAGCCCTAACGGGCATATGAACACTGAAGCTTTCTTT. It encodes CASSPNGHMNTEAFF.

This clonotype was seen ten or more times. The CDR3 bases are TGCAGTGCTCTACAGGGAGGAGAGACCCAGTACTTC. Translating gives CSALQGGETQYF. The chain uses TRBV20-1 and TRBJ2-5, with D perhaps matching TRBD1 or TRBD2 (6 bases each). This CDR3 is built from 12 residues. V dropped 5 bases and J dropped 4 bases, with 11 bases sitting between them. The germline CDR1 and CDR2 sequences are DFQATT and SNEGSKA (reference sequence).

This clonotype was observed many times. The chain's CDR3 is CASILLQGGVVTGELFF. For the CDR3, the DNA is TGTGCCAGCATCTTACTACAGGGCGGGGTAGTCACCGGGGAGCTGTTTTTT. The chain uses TRBV12-3 or TRBV12-4 and TRBJ2-2; the D gene could be TRBD1 or TRBD2 (6 bases each). The CDR3 runs 17 residues. V lost 7 bases to trimming and J lost 4 bases, with 22 bases between them.

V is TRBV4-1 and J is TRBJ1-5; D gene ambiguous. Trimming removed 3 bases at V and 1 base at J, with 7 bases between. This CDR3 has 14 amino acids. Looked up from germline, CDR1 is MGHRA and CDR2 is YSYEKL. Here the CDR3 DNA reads TGCGCCAGCAGCCACGAGGAGAGCAATCAGCCCCAGCATTTT. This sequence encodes CASSHEESNQPQHF.

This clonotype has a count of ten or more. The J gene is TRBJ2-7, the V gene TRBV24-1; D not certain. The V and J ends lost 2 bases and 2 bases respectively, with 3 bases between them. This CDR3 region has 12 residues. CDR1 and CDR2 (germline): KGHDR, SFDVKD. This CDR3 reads CATSDSTYEQYF. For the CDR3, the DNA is TGTGCCACCAGTGATTCCACCTACGAGCAGTACTTC.

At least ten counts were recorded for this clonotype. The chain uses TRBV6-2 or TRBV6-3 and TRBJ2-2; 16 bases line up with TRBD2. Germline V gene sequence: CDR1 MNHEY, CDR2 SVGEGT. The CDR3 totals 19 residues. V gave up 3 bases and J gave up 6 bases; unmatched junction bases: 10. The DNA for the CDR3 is TGTGCCAGCAGTTATACGGGACTAGCGGGGGGGCCCCGATCCGGGGAGCTGTTTTTT. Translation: CASSYTGLAGGPRSGELFF.

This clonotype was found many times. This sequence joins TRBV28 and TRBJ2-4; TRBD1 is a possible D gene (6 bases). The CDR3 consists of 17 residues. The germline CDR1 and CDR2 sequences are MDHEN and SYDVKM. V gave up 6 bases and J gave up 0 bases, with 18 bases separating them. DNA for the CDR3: TGTGCCAGCAGCCCCCCCACGCCCAGGGGAGCCAAAAACATTCAGTACTTC. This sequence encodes CASSPPTPRGAKNIQYF.

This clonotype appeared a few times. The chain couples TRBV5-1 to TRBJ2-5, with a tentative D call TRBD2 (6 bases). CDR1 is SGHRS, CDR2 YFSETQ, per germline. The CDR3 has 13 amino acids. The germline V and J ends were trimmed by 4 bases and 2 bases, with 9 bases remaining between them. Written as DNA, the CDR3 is TGCGCCAGCAGCATGACTAGACAAGAGACCCAGTACTTC. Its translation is CASSMTRQETQYF.

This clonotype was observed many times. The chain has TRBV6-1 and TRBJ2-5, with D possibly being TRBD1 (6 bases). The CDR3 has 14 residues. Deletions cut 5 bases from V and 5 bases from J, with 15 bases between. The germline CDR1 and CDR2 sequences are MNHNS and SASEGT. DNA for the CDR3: TGTGCCAGCAGTCCCACAGGGTCAGGCGAGACCCAGTACTTC. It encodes CASSPTGSGETQYF.

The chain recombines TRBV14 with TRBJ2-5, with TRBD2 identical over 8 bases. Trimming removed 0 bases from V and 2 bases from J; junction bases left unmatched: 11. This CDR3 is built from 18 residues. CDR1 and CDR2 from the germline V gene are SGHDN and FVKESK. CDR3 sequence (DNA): TGTGCCAGCAGCCAAGATCGCGACGGACTAGCCAGACAAGAGACCCAGTACTTC. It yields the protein CASSQDRDGLARQETQYF.

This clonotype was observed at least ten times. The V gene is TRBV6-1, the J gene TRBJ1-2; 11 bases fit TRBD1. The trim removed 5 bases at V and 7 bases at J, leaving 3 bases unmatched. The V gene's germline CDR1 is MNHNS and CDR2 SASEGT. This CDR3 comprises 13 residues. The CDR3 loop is CASSRDRGTGYTF. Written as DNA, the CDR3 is TGTGCCAGCAGTCGGGACAGGGGGACTGGCTACACCTTC.

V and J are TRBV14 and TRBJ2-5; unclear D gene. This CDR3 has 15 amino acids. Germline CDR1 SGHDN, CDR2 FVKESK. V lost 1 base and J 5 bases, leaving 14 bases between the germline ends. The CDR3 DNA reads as TGTGCCAGCAGCCAAGGGAGACAAGGTGGGGAGACCCAGTACTTC. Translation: CASSQGRQGGETQYF.

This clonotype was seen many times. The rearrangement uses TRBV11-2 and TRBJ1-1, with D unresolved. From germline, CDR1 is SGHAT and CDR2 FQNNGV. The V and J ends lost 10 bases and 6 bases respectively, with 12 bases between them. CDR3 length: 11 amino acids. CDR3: CATREVSEAFF. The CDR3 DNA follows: TGTGCCACCCGGGAGGTGTCTGAAGCTTTCTTT.

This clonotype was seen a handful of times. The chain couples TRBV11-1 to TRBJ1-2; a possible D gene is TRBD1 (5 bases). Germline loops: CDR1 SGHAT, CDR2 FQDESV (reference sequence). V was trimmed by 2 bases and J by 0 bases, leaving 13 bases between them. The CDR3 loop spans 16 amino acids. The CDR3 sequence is CASSLIQGTSNYGYTF. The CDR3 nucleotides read TGTGCCAGCAGCTTAATTCAGGGCACTTCTAACTATGGCTACACCTTC.

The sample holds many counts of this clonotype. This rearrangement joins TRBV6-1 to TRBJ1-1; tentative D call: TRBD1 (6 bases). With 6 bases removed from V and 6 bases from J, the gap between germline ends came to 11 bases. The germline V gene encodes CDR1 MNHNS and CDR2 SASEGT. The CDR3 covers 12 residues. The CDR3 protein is CASRKGVAEAFF. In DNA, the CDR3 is TGTGCCAGCAGGAAGGGGGTGGCTGAAGCTTTCTTT.

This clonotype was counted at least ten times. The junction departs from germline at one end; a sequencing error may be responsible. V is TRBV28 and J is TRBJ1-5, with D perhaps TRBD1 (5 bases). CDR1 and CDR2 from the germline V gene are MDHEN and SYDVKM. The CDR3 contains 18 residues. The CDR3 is CASRHKTPWGTFYQSQHF. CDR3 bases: TGTGCCAGCCGCCACAAGACCCCCTGGGGGACTTTTTATCAGTCCCAGCATTTT. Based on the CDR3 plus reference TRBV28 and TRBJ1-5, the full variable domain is DVKVTQSSRYLVKRTGEKVFLECVQDMDHENMFWYRQDPGLGLRLIYFSYDVKMKEKGDIPEGYSVSREKKERFSLILESASTNQTSMYLCASRHKTPWGTFYQSQHFGDGTRLSIL.

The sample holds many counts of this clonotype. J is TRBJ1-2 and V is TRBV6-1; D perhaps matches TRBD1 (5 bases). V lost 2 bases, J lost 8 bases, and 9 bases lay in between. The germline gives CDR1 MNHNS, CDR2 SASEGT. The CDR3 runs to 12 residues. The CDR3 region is CASSEQGDGYTF. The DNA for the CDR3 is TGTGCCAGCAGTGAACAGGGTGACGGCTACACCTTC.

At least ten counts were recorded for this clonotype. CDR3 sequence: CASSVGDTQYF. As DNA, the CDR3 is TGTGCCAGCTCGGTGGGGGATACGCAGTATTTT. The chain employs TRBV2 and TRBJ2-3, with no clear D. There are 11 residues in the CDR3. Trimming took 8 bases from V and 6 from J, leaving 9 bases between them. CDR1 SNHLY and CDR2 FYNNEI come from the germline V gene.

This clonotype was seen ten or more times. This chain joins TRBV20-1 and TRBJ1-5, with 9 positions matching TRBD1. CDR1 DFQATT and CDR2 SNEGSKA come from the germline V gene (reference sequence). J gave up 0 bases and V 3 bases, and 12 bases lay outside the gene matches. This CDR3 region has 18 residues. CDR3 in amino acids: CSASQGTGHFYSNQPQHF. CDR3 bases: TGCAGTGCTAGTCAAGGGACAGGGCATTTCTATAGCAATCAGCCCCAGCATTTT.